These 25 T cell receptor beta chains were all obtained from the same sample, sequenced in a study of prognosis after radiotherapy for stage I lung cancer (dated by TCRdb to the early 2020s). The reads were generated on an Illumina HiSeq 3000. The TCR beta CDR3 region was amplified from genomic DNA by two rounds of multiplex PCR. In the first PCR round, primers specific to each TRBV and TRBJ gene were used, and the primer sequences were filed in Chinese patent CN105087789A. Through fastp at Q25 and MiXCR, TCRdb rebuilt clones from the public reads, retaining in-frame beta chains. Rows matching on CDR3 protein sequence are summarized as one entry with the most common DNA and genes. The sample records under 50,000 distinct CDR3 sequences, roughly a quarter of which are singletons. Clones ranked in the top ten supply about 25% of the sample. Sequences were derived from PBMCs, sampled before or after stereotactic body radiation therapy (not recorded which). The receptor source for this set is a donor aged 50 or older with non-small cell lung cancer.

A word on this clonotype: Relative to the germline gene, one junction end is altered; a read error may explain this. V usage is TRBV11-2 and J usage is TRBJ1-3; D call uncertain. There are 16 residues in the CDR3. The germline gives CDR1 SGHAT, CDR2 FQNNGV. The CDR3: CASSIMAGASGNTIYF. CDR3 nucleotides: TGTGCCAGCAGCATCATGGCCGGAGCCTCTGGAAACACAATATATTTT.

On this clonotype itself: A read error is likely here: a far larger clone is one base away. The V and J genes are TRBV7-9 and TRBJ2-1; 10 nucleotides line up with TRBD2. The CDR3 is 17 residues long. Germline V gene data show CDR1 as SEHNR and CDR2 as FQNEAQ (reference sequence). With V trimmed by 5 bases and J by 0 bases, 7 bases remained unmatched. DNA of the CDR3: TGTGCCAGCAGCCAATATAGCGGGGGGTTCTCCTACAATGAGCAGTTCTTC. This codes for CASSQYSGGFSYNEQFF.

This clonotype was counted at least ten times. The rearrangement joins TRBV11-2 to TRBJ1-1; D perhaps matches TRBD1 (5 bases). CDR1 is SGHAT and CDR2 is FQNNGV in the germline V gene. V was cut by 1 base and J by 1 base, with 16 bases left in between. CDR3 length: 17 amino acids. The CDR3 nucleotides read TGTGCCAGCAGCTTAGGGGGCCGGGGACGGTCGAACACTGAAGCTTTCTTT. This sequence encodes CASSLGGRGRSNTEAFF.

The rearrangement uses TRBV9 and TRBJ2-1; tentatively, D is TRBD1 (8 bases). The CDR3 contains 18 residues. In germline, CDR1 is SGDLS, CDR2 YYNGEE. The ends were cut back, 0 bases at V and 0 bases at J, with 16 bases in the middle. The CDR3 is CASSVGGQGGSSYNEQFF. As DNA, the CDR3 is TGTGCCAGCAGCGTAGGAGGACAGGGCGGGAGCTCCTACAATGAGCAGTTCTTC.

A remark on this clonotype: This clone may be a read error of a much larger clone one base away. The chain carries TRBV3-1 and TRBJ2-5; TRBD1 aligns across 12 bases. The germline V gene has CDR1 LGHDT and CDR2 YNNKEL (reference sequence). After removal of 0 bases from V and 5 bases from J, the junction contained 4 bases not matched to a gene. The CDR3 contains 16 residues. The CDR3 DNA reads TGTGCCAGCAGCCAAGACGGGACAGGGGGCAAGGAGACCCAGTACTTC. This codes for CASSQDGTGGKETQYF.

In this sample, this clonotype turned up many times. As DNA, the CDR3 is TGCGCCAGCAGTGAGTCGGAGGCAGCCTCACCCCTCCACTTT. Translated, it gives CASSESEAASPLHF. The rearrangement uses TRBV10-2 and TRBJ1-6; unclear D gene. V was shortened by 0 bases and J by 10 bases, with 10 bases between the two germline ends. This CDR3 has 14 amino acids. Germline lookup yields CDR1 WSHSY and CDR2 SAAADI.

Note on this clonotype: The junction and the germline gene differ at one end; a read error may be behind it. This sequence joins TRBV7-8 and TRBJ1-1; the D gene is possibly TRBD1 (6 bases). CDR1 is SGHVS, CDR2 FQNEAQ, per germline. The CDR3 runs to 14 residues. This CDR3 reads CARSLVAGANEAFF. CDR3 DNA: TGTGCCAGAAGCTTAGTTGCAGGGGCCAATGAAGCTTTCTTT.

There are many counts of this clonotype. In nucleotides, the CDR3 is TGTGCCAGCAGCGTAGGTGGGACAGGACAAGAGACCCAGTACTTC. It translates to CASSVGGTGQETQYF. The chain employs TRBV9 and TRBJ2-5, with 8 bases aligning to TRBD1. V was clipped by 0 bases and J by 2 bases; unmatched bases: 3. The CDR3 is made up of 15 amino acids. Per germline, CDR1 SGDLS and CDR2 YYNGEE. Full variable domain (missing parts from reference TRBV9 and TRBJ2-5): DSGVTQTPKHLITATGQRVTLRCSPRSGDLSVYWYQQSLDQGLQFLIQYYNGEERAKGNILERFSAQQFPDLHSELNLSSLELGDSALYFCASSVGGTGQETQYFGPGTRLLVL.

This clonotype was recorded many times. J is TRBJ1-2 and V is TRBV28; D call uncertain. The CDR3 runs to 14 residues. Per the germline V gene, CDR1 is MDHEN and CDR2 is SYDVKM. Trimming removed 3 bases from V and 5 bases from J, with 13 bases in between. The CDR3 loop is CASSFMGTVYGYTF. Here the CDR3 DNA reads TGTGCCAGCAGTTTTATGGGAACAGTGTATGGCTACACCTTC.

This clonotype was seen repeatedly, ten times or more. The chain couples TRBV4-1 to TRBJ2-3; 8 bases fit TRBD2. The CDR3 has 17 residues. Germline V gene data show CDR1 as MGHRA and CDR2 as YSYEKL. With 0 bases clipped from V and 1 base from J, the junction kept 6 bases outside the gene matches. CDR3 sequence (DNA): TGCGCCAGCAGCCAAGATCGGTCGGGACTAGGCACAGATACGCAGTATTTT. Its protein is CASSQDRSGLGTDTQYF.

This clonotype was seen many times. CDR3 in amino acids: CASSGTVNYGYTF. In DNA, the CDR3 is TGTGCCAGCAGTGGGACAGTGAACTATGGCTACACCTTC. The chain joins TRBV2 to TRBJ1-2, with a possible D match to TRBD1 (6 bases). With 4 bases removed from V and 2 bases from J, the gap between germline ends came to 8 bases. Germline loops: CDR1 SNHLY, CDR2 FYNNEI. The CDR3 covers 13 residues. Based on the CDR3 plus reference TRBV2 and TRBJ1-2, the full variable domain is EPEVTQTPSHQVTQMGQEVILRCVPISNHLYFYWYRQILGQKVEFLVSFYNNEISEKSEIFDDQFSVERPDGSNFTLKIRSTKLEDSAMYFCASSGTVNYGYTFGSGTRLTVV.

This clonotype came up many times. The chain employs TRBV28 and TRBJ2-1, with D perhaps given as TRBD1 or TRBD2 (6 bases each). CDR1 MDHEN and CDR2 SYDVKM come from the germline V gene. The CDR3 is made up of 15 amino acids. V was clipped by 6 bases and J by 3 bases, with 15 bases between them. CDR3 sequence (DNA): TGTGCCAGCAGCCCCGGTGGAGGGGGCTACAATGAGCAGTTCTTC. Translating it yields CASSPGGGGYNEQFF.

In its sample, this clonotype was seen many times. V usage is TRBV20-1 and J usage is TRBJ2-1; D unclear. V shed 0 bases and J shed 14 bases, with 29 bases lying between them. The germline gives CDR1 DFQATT, CDR2 SNEGSKA (reference sequence). This CDR3 has 17 residues. The CDR3 here is CSARDISGSDPSFLEFF. In DNA, the CDR3 is TGCAGTGCTAGAGATATCTCGGGTTCGGACCCCTCTTTTTTGGAGTTCTTC.

This clonotype was counted ten times or more. The rearrangement uses TRBV14 and TRBJ2-2; D is perhaps TRBD2 (6 bases). CDR3 size: 13 residues. Germline V CDR1 and CDR2: SGHDN, FVKESK. The ends were cut back, 6 bases at V and 5 bases at J, with 10 bases in the middle. CDR3 sequence reads: CASSRLVTGELFF. Here the CDR3 DNA reads TGTGCCAGCAGTCGACTAGTTACCGGGGAGCTGTTTTTT. Combining the CDR3 with reference TRBV14 and TRBJ2-2 gives the whole variable domain EAGVTQFPSHSVIEKGQTVTLRCDPISGHDNLYWYRRVMGKEIKFLLHFVKESKQDESGMPNNRFLAERTGGTYSTLKVQPAELEDSGVYFCASSRLVTGELFFGEGSRLTVL.

As regards this clonotype: This sequence may be a read error, since a much larger clone differs from it by one base. The chain employs TRBV6-2 or TRBV6-3 and TRBJ2-7; D is uncertain. This CDR3 contains 15 residues. The germline CDR1 and CDR2 sequences are MNHEY and SVGEGT. CDR3 sequence reads: CAGSYSGGAPYEQYF. The DNA of the CDR3 is TGTGCCGGCAGTTACTCGGGTGGAGCCCCCTACGAGCAGTACTTC.

As for this clonotype: Germline and junction disagree at one end, which may indicate a read error. The chain employs TRBV6-1 and TRBJ1-6; TRBD1 matches at 7 bases. CDR1 and CDR2 (germline): MNHNS, SASEGT. The CDR3 has 16 residues. CDR3 sequence reads: CAGSEIQGVGDSPLHF. Here the CDR3 DNA reads TGTGCCGGCAGTGAAATCCAGGGGGTCGGTGATTCACCCCTCCACTTT.

This clonotype has ten or more counts. The chain uses TRBV2 and TRBJ2-3, with D maybe TRBD2 (5 bases). The CDR3 contains 16 residues. Germline values: CDR1 SNHLY, CDR2 FYNNEI. The V end was cut by 2 bases, the J end by 6 bases, with 18 bases between. The CDR3 DNA sequence: TGTGCCAGCAGTGAATTCTTGGGCCAACGAGGGGATACGCAGTATTTT. It specifies CASSEFLGQRGDTQYF.

For this clonotype: Only one base separates this from a far larger clonotype, so it likely reflects a read error. The chain joins TRBV6-5 to TRBJ2-3, with D unresolved. Germline CDR1 and CDR2: MNHEY and SVGAGI. CDR3 size: 15 residues. V was shortened by 5 bases and J by 5 bases, with 17 bases between the two germline ends. CDR3 loop: CASSEVTMGLDTQYF. The CDR3 nucleotides are TGTGCCAGCAGTGAGGTGACGATGGGCTTAGATACGCAGTATTTT.

This clonotype occurred many times. CDR3 amino acids: CASTEGNQPQHF. CDR3 nucleotides: TGTGCCAGCACGGAGGGTAATCAGCCCCAGCATTTT. This chain joins TRBV12-3 or TRBV12-4 and TRBJ1-5, with unresolved D. CDR3 length: 12 residues. The V end lost 7 bases, the J end lost 4 bases, and 8 bases lay between the germline ends.

At least ten counts were recorded for this clonotype. CDR3 region: CASSQAGTGYARKLFF. DNA of the CDR3: TGTGCCAGCAGTCAAGCCGGGACAGGGTATGCTAGAAAACTGTTTTTT. The chain carries TRBV28 and TRBJ1-4, with 9 nucleotides matching TRBD1. Germline V lookup: CDR1 MDHEN, CDR2 SYDVKM. The CDR3 sequence is 16 residues long. V was clipped by 5 bases and J by 10 bases; unmatched bases: 14.

This clonotype was counted ten times or more. The chain links TRBV19 to TRBJ1-1; TRBD1 aligns across 9 bases. Germline trimming cut 3 bases from V and 2 bases from J; bases unmatched to any gene: 1. CDR3 size: 14 residues. Germline CDR1 LNHDA, CDR2 SQIVND (reference sequence). The CDR3 nucleotides are TGTGCCAGTAGTATGGGACAGGGCAACACTGAAGCTTTCTTT. It is translated as CASSMGQGNTEAFF.

Ten or more counts support this clonotype. The chain links TRBV5-1 to TRBJ2-7; 12 bases are shared with TRBD1. Per the germline V gene, CDR1 is SGHRS and CDR2 is YFSETQ. V trimming: 4 bases; J trimming: 4 bases; junction bases outside the gene matches: 6. The CDR3 consists of 15 residues. The CDR3 nucleotides are TGCGCCAGCAGCCCCTGGGACAGGGGGCAGTACGAGCAGTACTTC. Its translation: CASSPWDRGQYEQYF.

This clonotype was counted ten times or more. V and J are TRBV29-1 and TRBJ2-2, with 10 bases aligning to TRBD2. CDR1 is SQVTM, CDR2 ANQGSEA, per germline. This CDR3 contains 15 residues. V trimming: 7 bases; J trimming: 1 base; junction bases outside the gene matches: 6. This CDR3 reads CSAKGLAENTGELFF. In DNA form, the CDR3 reads TGCAGCGCAAAAGGACTAGCGGAGAACACCGGGGAGCTGTTTTTT.

At least ten counts were recorded for this clonotype. The V gene is TRBV19, the J gene TRBJ2-3; no firm D call. CDR3 size: 16 residues. Trimming shortened V by 3 bases and J by 0 bases, and 13 bases separated the two germline ends. Germline lookup yields CDR1 LNHDA and CDR2 SQIVND (reference sequence). CDR3 DNA sequence: TGTGCCAGTAGTATTGACTTCCGGCGTAGCACAGATACGCAGTATTTT. It specifies CASSIDFRRSTDTQYF.

This clonotype was observed many times. The rearrangement links TRBV5-6 to TRBJ2-1; 10 nucleotides agree with TRBD1. This CDR3 contains 16 residues. Germline loops: CDR1 SGHDT, CDR2 YYEEEE. With V trimmed by 0 bases and J by 2 bases, 2 bases remained unmatched. CDR3 residues: CASSLAGTGAYNEQFF. CDR3 bases: TGTGCCAGCAGCTTGGCCGGGACAGGGGCCTACAATGAGCAGTTCTTC.